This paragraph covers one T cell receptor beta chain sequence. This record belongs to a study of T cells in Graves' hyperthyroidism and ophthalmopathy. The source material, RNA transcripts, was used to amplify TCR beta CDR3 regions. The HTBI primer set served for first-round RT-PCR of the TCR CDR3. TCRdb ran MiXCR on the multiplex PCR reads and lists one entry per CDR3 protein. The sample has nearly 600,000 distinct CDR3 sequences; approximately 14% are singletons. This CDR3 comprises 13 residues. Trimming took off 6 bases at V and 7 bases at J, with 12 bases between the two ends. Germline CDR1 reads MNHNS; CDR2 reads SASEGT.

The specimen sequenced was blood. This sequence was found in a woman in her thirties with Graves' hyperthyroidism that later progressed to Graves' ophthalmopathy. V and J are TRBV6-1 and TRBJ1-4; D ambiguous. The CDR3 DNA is TGTGCCAGCAGAGAAAAGGGTACTGAAAAACTGTTTTTT. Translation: CASREKGTEKLFF.